This T cell receptor beta chain was sequenced for a study of blood T cell repertoires in COVID-19. Across the whole study: Acute and convalescent COVID-19 specimens originated in the United States, Italy and Spain.

In the authors' workflow: How many nucleated cells were present was estimated from reference gene primer amplification. Libraries were prepared by immunoSEQ multiplex PCR; TCRdb keeps only in-frame clonotypes and omits some of them. V and J calls and clone size are as listed in that table; D and trimming were resolved from the DNA. The data show roughly 24,000 clones, around nine tenths seen once. With respect to this clone: The sample holds other DNA sequences that translate to the same CDR3.

Deletions cut 6 bases from V and 5 bases from J, with 7 bases between. The germline V gene has CDR1 LGHDT and CDR2 YNNKEL (reference sequence). The CDR3 extends over 11 amino acids. This TCR was sampled from a man between 65 and 85 years old with COVID-19, enrolled during active disease. Sequenced: peripheral blood. V and J are TRBV3-1 (or the pseudogene TRBV3-2) and TRBJ1-1, with D possibly TRBD1 on 5 matching bases. The CDR3 spells CASRGGTEAFF. In DNA, the CDR3 is TGTGCCAGCAGGGGGGGGACTGAAGCTTTCTTT.